This T cell receptor beta chain came from a study of blood T cells in healthy people across ages. The authors drew around 9.4 milliliters of peripheral blood from each donor. Combining a sample-barcoded 5' primer with a J-beta primer mix, a second PCR ran for roughly 6 to 12 cycles. TCRdb fed the 5' RACE reads into MiXCR, producing one record per CDR3 protein. This table has about 630,000 distinct CDR3 sequences, roughly 21% appearing once. J gave up 6 bases and V 7 bases, and 22 bases lay outside the gene matches. Germline CDR1 SGHRS, CDR2 YFSETQ. The CDR3 is made up of 18 amino acids. Sequenced input: blood. The clonotype was recovered from a man in his 70s in good health. This chain links TRBV5-1 with TRBJ2-4; 7 bases agree with TRBD2. DNA for the CDR3: TGCGCCAGCGCCTTACAGCCCTTGGGCGGGAGAGGAGGAAACATTCAGTACTTC. Amino acids: CASALQPLGGRGGNIQYF.